This T cell receptor beta chain was recorded in a study of early T cells in non-severe SARS-CoV-2 infection. TCRdb re-derived calls from the 5' RACE reads in MiXCR, one entry per CDR3 protein. The sample contains approximately 100,000 distinct CDR3 sequences, approximately 14% of which appear only once. V was trimmed by 3 bases and J by 2 bases, leaving 4 bases between them. This CDR3 is 11 amino acids long. Germline V lookup: CDR1 GTSNPN, CDR2 SVGIG (reference sequence). The origin of this receptor is an adult who was a healthcare worker with PCR-confirmed SARS-CoV-2 infection or an uninfected control (not recorded which). The sample taken for sequencing was whole blood. V is TRBV30 and J is TRBJ1-2; D is unresolved. The CDR3 DNA follows: TGTGCCTGGAGCGCAAACTATGGCTACACCTTC. Residues: CAWSANYGYTF. The full variable domain, completed using reference TRBV30 and TRBJ1-2, is SQTIHQWPATLVQPVGSPLSLECTVEGTSNPNLYWYRQAAGRGLQLLFYSVGIGQISSEVPQNLSASRPQDRQFILSSKKLLLSDSGFYLCAWSANYGYTFGSGTRLTVV.